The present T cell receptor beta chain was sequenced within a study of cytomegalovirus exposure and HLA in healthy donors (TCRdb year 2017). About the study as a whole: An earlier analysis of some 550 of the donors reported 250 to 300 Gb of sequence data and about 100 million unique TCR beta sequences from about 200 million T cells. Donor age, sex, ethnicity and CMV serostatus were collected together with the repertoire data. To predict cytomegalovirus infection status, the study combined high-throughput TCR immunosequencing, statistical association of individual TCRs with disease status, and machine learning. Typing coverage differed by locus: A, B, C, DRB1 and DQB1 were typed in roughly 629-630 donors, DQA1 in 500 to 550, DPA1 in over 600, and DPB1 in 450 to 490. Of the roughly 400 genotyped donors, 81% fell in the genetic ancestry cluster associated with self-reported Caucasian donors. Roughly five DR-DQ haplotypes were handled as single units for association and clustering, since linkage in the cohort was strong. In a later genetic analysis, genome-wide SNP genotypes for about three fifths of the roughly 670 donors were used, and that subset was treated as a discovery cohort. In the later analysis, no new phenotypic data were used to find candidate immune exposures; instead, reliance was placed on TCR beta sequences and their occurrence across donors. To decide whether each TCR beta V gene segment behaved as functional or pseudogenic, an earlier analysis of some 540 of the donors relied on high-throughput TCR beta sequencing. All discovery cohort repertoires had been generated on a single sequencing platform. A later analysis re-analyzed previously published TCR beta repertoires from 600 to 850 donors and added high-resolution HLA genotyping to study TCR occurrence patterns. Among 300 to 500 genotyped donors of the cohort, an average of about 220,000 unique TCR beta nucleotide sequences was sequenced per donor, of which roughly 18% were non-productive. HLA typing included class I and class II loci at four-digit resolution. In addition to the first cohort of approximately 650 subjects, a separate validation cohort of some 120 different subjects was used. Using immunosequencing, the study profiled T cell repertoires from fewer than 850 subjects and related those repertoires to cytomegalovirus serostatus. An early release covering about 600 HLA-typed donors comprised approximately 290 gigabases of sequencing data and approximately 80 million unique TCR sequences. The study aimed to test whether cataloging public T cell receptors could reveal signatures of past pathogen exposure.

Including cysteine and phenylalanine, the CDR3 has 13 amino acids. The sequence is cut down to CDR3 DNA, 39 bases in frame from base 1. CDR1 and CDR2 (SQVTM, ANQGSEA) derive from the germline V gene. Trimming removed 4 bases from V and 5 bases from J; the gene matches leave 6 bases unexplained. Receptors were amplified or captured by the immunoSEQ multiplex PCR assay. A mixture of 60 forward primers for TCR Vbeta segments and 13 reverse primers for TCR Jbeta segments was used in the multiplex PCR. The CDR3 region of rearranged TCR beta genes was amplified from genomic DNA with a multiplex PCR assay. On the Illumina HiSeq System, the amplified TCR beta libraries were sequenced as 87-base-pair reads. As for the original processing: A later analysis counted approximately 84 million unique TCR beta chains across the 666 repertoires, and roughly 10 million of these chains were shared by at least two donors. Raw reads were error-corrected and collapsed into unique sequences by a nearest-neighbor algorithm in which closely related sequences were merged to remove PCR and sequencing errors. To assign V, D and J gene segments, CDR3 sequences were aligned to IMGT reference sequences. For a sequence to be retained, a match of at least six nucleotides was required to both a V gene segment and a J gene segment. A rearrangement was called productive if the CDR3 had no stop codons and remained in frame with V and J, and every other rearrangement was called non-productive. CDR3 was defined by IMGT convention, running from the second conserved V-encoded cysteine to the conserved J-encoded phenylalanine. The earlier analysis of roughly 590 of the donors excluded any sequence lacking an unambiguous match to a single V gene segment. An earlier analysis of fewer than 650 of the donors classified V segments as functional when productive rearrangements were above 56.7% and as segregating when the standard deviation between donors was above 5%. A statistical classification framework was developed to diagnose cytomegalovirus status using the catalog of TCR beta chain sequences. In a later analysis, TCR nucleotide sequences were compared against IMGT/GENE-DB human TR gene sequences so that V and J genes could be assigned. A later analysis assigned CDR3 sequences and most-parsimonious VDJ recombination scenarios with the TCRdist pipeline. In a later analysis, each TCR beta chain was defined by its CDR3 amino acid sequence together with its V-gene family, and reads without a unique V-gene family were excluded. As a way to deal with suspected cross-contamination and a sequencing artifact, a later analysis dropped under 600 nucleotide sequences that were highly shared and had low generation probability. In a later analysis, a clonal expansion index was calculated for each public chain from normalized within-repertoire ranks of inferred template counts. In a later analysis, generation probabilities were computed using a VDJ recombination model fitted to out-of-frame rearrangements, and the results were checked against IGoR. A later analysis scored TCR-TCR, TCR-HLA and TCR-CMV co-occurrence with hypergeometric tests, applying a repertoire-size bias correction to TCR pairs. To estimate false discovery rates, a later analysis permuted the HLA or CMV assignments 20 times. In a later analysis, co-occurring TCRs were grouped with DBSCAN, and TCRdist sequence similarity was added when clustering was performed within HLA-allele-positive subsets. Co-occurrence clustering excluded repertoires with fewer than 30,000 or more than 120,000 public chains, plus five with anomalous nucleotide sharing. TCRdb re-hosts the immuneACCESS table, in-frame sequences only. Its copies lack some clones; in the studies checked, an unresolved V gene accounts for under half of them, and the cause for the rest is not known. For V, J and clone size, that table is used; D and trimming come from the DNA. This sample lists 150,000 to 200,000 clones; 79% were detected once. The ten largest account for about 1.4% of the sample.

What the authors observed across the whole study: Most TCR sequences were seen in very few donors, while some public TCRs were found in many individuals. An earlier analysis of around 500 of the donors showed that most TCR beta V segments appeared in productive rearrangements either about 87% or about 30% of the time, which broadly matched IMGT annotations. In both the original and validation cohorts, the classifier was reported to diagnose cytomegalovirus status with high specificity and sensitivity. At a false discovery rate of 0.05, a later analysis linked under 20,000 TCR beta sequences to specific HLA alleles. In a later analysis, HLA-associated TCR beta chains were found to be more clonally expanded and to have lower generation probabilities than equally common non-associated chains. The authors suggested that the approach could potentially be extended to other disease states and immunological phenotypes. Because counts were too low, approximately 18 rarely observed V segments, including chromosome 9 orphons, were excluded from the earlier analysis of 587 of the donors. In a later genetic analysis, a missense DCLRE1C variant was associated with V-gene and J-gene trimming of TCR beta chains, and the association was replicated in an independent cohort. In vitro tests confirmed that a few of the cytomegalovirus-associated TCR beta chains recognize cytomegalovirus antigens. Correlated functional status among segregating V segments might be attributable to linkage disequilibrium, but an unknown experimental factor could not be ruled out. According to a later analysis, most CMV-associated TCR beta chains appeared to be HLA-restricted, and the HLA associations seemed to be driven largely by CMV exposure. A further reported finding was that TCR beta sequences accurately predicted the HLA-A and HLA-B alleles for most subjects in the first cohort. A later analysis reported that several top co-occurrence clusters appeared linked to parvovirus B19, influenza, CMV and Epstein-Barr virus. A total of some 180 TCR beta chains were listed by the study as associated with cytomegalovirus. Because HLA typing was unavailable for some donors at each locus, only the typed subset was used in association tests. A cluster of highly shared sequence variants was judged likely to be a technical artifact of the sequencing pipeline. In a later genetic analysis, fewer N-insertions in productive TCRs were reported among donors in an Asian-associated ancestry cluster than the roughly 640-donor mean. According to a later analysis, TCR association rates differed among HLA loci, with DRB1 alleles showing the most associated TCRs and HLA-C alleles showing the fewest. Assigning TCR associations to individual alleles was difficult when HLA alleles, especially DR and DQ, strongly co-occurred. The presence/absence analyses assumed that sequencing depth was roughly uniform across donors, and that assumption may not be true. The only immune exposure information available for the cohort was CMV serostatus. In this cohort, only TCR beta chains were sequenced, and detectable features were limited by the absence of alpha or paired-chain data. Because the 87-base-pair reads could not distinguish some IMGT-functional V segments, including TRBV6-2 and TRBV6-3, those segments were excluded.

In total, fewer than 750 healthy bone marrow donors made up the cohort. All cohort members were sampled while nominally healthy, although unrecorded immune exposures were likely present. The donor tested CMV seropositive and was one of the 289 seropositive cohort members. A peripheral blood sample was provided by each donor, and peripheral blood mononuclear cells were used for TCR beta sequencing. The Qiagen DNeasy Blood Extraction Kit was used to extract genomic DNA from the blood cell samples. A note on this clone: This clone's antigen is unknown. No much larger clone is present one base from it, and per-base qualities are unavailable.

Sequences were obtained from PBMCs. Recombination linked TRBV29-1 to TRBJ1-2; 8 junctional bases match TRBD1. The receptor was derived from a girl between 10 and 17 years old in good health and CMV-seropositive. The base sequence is TGCAGCGTTGGGGACAGGCCCACTTATGGCTACACCTTC. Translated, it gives CSVGDRPTYGYTF.